Below, one T cell receptor beta chain is given with its context. Its antigen remains unidentified. Use of 60 Vbeta and 13 Jbeta primers characterized the PCR. The table came from immunoSEQ multiplex PCR; TCRdb's copy has only in-frame clones and leaves some out. The sample includes roughly 120,000 clones, less than 10% seen only once; the top ten take 5% to 6.5%. This sample is drawn from a study of cytomegalovirus exposure and HLA in healthy donors. Study-wide points: In vitro work confirmed that three CMV-associated chains recognize CMV antigens. V- and J-gene trimming in TCR beta was tied to a missense DCLRE1C variant by an analysis performed later.

Trimming took off 8 bases at V and 1 base at J, with 11 bases between the two ends. Germline assignment: CDR1 MNHNY and CDR2 SVGAGI (reference sequence). This CDR3 is built from 13 residues. The J gene is TRBJ1-1, the V gene TRBV6-6; D is ambiguous. The clonotype was recovered from a middle-aged woman in good health and CMV-seropositive. Sequenced material: PBMCs. CDR3 sequence (DNA): TGTGCCAGCCTTTATAGTCGGAACACTGAAGCTTTCTTT. Translated: CASLYSRNTEAFF.